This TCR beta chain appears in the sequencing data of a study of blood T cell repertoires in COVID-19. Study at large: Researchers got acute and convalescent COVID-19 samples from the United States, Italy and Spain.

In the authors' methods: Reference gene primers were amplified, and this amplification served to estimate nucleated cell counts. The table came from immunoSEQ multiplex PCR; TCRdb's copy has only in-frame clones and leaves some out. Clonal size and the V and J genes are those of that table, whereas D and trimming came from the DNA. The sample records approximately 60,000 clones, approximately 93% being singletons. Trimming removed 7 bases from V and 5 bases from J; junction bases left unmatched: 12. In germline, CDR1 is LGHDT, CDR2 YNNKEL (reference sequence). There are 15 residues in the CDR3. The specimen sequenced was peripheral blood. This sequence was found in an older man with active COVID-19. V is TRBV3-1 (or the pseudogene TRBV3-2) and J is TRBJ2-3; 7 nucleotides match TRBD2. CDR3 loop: CASNGLNSGGDTQYF. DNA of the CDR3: TGTGCCAGCAACGGACTGAATTCGGGAGGAGATACGCAGTATTTT.